The clone carrying this T cell receptor (beta chain) has just a few counts. Its target is not known. The source of the sample is a study of T cells in Graves' hyperthyroidism and ophthalmopathy. Findings and limits, study-wide: The model identified upcoming ophthalmopathy a median roughly 6 months ahead of onset. Most thyroid clonotypes that were expanded above 0.001 also turned up in blood.

In the ophthalmopathy cohort, Clinical Activity Score was at least 3, NOSPECS grade at least 4, and duration under 3 months. Amplification of TCR beta CDR3 regions used RNA as the template. The study used the HTBI primer set for a first-round RT-PCR of the TCR CDR3. TCRdb passed the multiplex PCR reads through MiXCR, listing each CDR3 protein once. The table lists about 600,000 distinct CDR3 sequences, about 14% of them singletons. CDR1 and CDR2 from the germline V gene are SEHNR and FQNEAQ (reference sequence). The CDR3 totals 16 residues. With 4 bases removed from V and 2 bases from J, the gap between germline ends came to 15 bases.

The V call is TRBV7-9, the J call TRBJ1-3; D gene uncertain. This sequence was found in a woman younger than 35 with Graves' ophthalmopathy. Material: blood. This CDR3 is CASSYLRTEAGNTIYF. The CDR3 nucleotides are TGTGCCAGCAGCTACCTCCGGACCGAAGCTGGAAACACCATATATTTT.